These T cell receptor beta chains were read from a single sample in a study of shared clonotypes between healthy human individuals. The protocol was immunoSEQ multiplex PCR, while the TCRdb copy is restricted to in-frame clones and leaves out a portion. The data show roughly 2 million clones, with about 94% seen just once and 0.85% to 1.2% held by the top ten. Material for sequencing was naive CD8+ T cells sorted from blood. The receptors derive from a man aged 18 to 29 in good health. Each CDR3 is given with its conserved first and last residue. Fields, in order: V gene, clone size, J gene, D gene, CDR3 DNA, CDR3 protein. D genes are given only for firm matches. Some rows have no size entry. The others give once, few or many, or a class for an expanded clone.

>TRBV4-1|.|TRBJ2-7|TRBD1
TGCGCCAGCAGCCAGGACAGGGAAGGCTACGAGCAGTACTTC
CASSQDREGYEQYF
>TRBV6-6|.|TRBJ2-7|.
TGTGCCAGCGGGGCGACAAGGCCAGAGCAGTACTTC
CASGATRPEQYF
>TRBV21-1|few|TRBJ2-7|.
TGTGCCAACTACGAGCAGTACTTC
CANYEQYF
>TRBV30|.|TRBJ2-3|TRBD2
TGTGCCTGGGAGCCTAGCGGTAGCACAGATACGCAGTATTTT
CAWEPSGSTDTQYF
>TRBV6-5|.|TRBJ1-2|.
TGTGCCAGCAGTTACACCGGATTCTATGGCTACACCTTC
CASSYTGFYGYTF
>TRBV28|.|TRBJ1-2|.
TGTGCCAGCAGTTCTCAATCTTGGGGGGCTTCTAACTATGGCTACACCTTC
CASSSQSWGASNYGYTF
>TRBV27|.|TRBJ2-2|TRBD1
TGTGCCAGCAGTTCAATATGGGACAGGGATACCGGGGAGCTGTTTTTT
CASSSIWDRDTGELFF
>TRBV4-1|.|TRBJ2-4|.
TGCGCCAGCAGCTCGACGGGCCTAAACATTCAGTACTTC
CASSSTGLNIQYF
>TRBV5-1|once|TRBJ2-3|.
TGCGCCAGCAGCTTGGGGGATATCACAGATACGCAGTATTTT
CASSLGDITDTQYF
>TRBV29-1|.|TRBJ1-2|TRBD1
TGCAGCGTTCTAAGACAGGGTCTCGACCCTAACTATGGCTACACCTTC
CSVLRQGLDPNYGYTF
>TRBV21-1|.|TRBJ2-7|.
TGTGCCAGCAGCACGACTAGCGGGGGGCAGCCCCCCTACGAGCAGTACTTC
CASSTTSGGQPPYEQYF
>TRBV6-5|.|TRBJ2-2|.
TGTGCCAGCAGTTACGGCTTGGGTGCCGGGGAGCTGTTTTTT
CASSYGLGAGELFF
>TRBV27|.|TRBJ2-5|.
TGTGCCAGCAGTTTAAGCGGGACAGTGGGAGAGACCCAGTACTTC
CASSLSGTVGETQYF
>TRBV29-1|.|TRBJ2-7|.
TGCAGCGTTGAAGATCATGCAGGGGATACGTACGAGCAGTACTTC
CSVEDHAGDTYEQYF
>TRBV27|.|TRBJ2-7|.
TGTGCCAGCAGTTTCGGGACGGGGATGACGGACGAGCAGTACTTC
CASSFGTGMTDEQYF
>TRBV11-2|.|TRBJ2-1|.
TGTGCCAGCAGCCCAATCGGAACTGACAATGAGCAGTTCTTC
CASSPIGTDNEQFF
>TRBV4-1|once|TRBJ2-3|TRBD2
TGCGCCAGCAGCCAAGGTGCGGGAGAGGGCACAGATACGCAGTATTTT
CASSQGAGEGTDTQYF
>TRBV4-3|.|TRBJ2-1|.
TGCGCCAGCAGTCTTAATTGGGACTCTTTCTACAATGAGCAGTTCTTC
CASSLNWDSFYNEQFF
>TRBV5-6|.|TRBJ1-2|.
TGTGCCAGCAGCTCCGGTGCCGTTAGCTACACCTTC
CASSSGAVSYTF
>TRBV27|.|TRBJ2-1|.
TGTGCCAGCAGTCCCTCGTGGGGGGTCACCTACAATGAGCAGTTCTTC
CASSPSWGVTYNEQFF
>TRBV7-6|.|TRBJ2-3|.
TGTGCCAGCAGCTTAGGCGGTACTAGCACAGATACGCAGTATTTT
CASSLGGTSTDTQYF
>TRBV7-9|once|TRBJ2-7|TRBD2
TGTGCCAGCAGCGGGACCCCCCTAGCGGGAGGCTACGAGCAGTACTTC
CASSGTPLAGGYEQYF
>TRBV5-1|once|TRBJ1-6|.
TGCGCCAGCAGCTTGGGAGGGGTGAGGTCCTATAATTCACCCCTCCACTTT
CASSLGGVRSYNSPLHF
>TRBV9|.|TRBJ2-3|.
TGTGCCAGCAGCGGGATGGGGACGTCGCAGTATTTT
CASSGMGTSQYF
>TRBV5-5|.|TRBJ1-4|.
TGTGCCAGCAGCCCTATGAGGGGATGGGATGAAAAACTGTTTTTT
CASSPMRGWDEKLFF
>TRBV5-6|.|TRBJ2-1|.
TGTGCCAGCAGCGATGGAGACCACAATGAGCAGTTCTTC
CASSDGDHNEQFF
>TRBV27|.|TRBJ1-2|.
TGTGCCAGCAGTCCAGCCCCCCAGGGTCGCTATGGCTACACCTTC
CASSPAPQGRYGYTF
>TRBV5-5|.|TRBJ1-2|.
TGTGCCAGCAGCTTGCGGGAAGTCTATGGCTACACCTTC
CASSLREVYGYTF
>TRBV27|.|TRBJ1-5|.
TGTGCCAGCAGTTTATCGGGGACATATAGCAATCAGCCCCAGCATTTT
CASSLSGTYSNQPQHF
>TRBV30|.|TRBJ2-3|.
TGTGCCTGGACCCTGACAGGATGGGGCACAGATACGCAGTATTTT
CAWTLTGWGTDTQYF
>TRBV9|.|TRBJ1-1|.
TGTGCCAGCAGCCCGGGCCCCGGCGGGACTGAAGCTTTCTTT
CASSPGPGGTEAFF
>TRBV7-8|.|TRBJ2-7|.
TGTGCCAGCAGCTTAAGCCTTGTCTCCTACGAGCAGTACTTC
CASSLSLVSYEQYF
>TRBV7-7|.|TRBJ1-6|.
TGTGCTAGCAGCTTGGGCGGCAATTCACCCCTCCACTTT
CASSLGGNSPLHF
>TRBV27|.|TRBJ1-1|.
TGTGCCAGCAGTTTATACGAGGGGCCGCACACTGAAGCTTTCTTT
CASSLYEGPHTEAFF
>TRBV7-9|.|TRBJ2-1|.
TGTGCCAGCAGCTTATTCCTCGAGCAGTTCTTC
CASSLFLEQFF
>TRBV18|once|TRBJ2-2|TRBD2
TGTGCCAGCTCACCGGGACTAGCGGGATTTTCCGCGAACACCGGGGAGCTGTTTTTT
CASSPGLAGFSANTGELFF
>TRBV27|.|TRBJ2-1|.
TGTGCCAGCAGTTTAACGGGGGGCCTCAATGAGCAGTTCTTC
CASSLTGGLNEQFF
>TRBV29-1|.|TRBJ2-7|.
TGCAGCGTTGGGGGCTATTCCGGGACACCCTACGAGCAGTACTTC
CSVGGYSGTPYEQYF
>TRBV25-1|.|TRBJ1-2|.
TGTGCCAGCAGTTATTCGGGGGGGGCCGGCTATGGCTACACCTTC
CASSYSGGAGYGYTF
>TRBV27|.|TRBJ1-5|.
TGTGCCAGCAGTTTATCGAAGGGGGATAGCAATCAGCCCCAGCATTTT
CASSLSKGDSNQPQHF